This entry lists 20 T cell receptor beta chains sequenced from one sample in a study of blood T cell repertoires in COVID-19. Sequenced by immunoSEQ multiplex PCR; TCRdb stores in-frame clones only, minus some. The sample records 95,000 to 150,000 clones, about four fifths being singletons. The sequenced sample was peripheral blood. These receptors came from a man in his 60s with acute or convalescent COVID-19.

The V and J genes are TRBV27 and TRBJ1-6; 8 nucleotides match TRBD1. Trimming took 5 bases from V and 7 from J; bases not matched to a gene: 7. This CDR3 comprises 15 residues. CDR1 and CDR2 from the germline V gene are MNHEY and SMNVEV (reference sequence). CDR3 sequence reads: CASSIQGVGNSPLHF. DNA for the CDR3: TGTGCCAGCAGTATACAGGGGGTTGGAAATTCACCCCTCCACTTT.

The chain carries TRBV5-1 and TRBJ1-1; the D gene is possibly TRBD1 (6 bases). Trimming removed 5 bases at V and 1 base at J, with 12 bases between. Germline V gives CDR1 SGHRS, CDR2 YFSETQ. The CDR3 totals 14 residues. This CDR3 is CASSHQGGNTEAFF. CDR3 in DNA: TGCGCCAGCAGTCATCAAGGGGGGAACACTGAAGCTTTCTTT. The full variable domain, in which reference TRBV5-1 and TRBJ1-1 provide the parts outside the CDR3, is KAGVTQTPRYLIKTRGQQVTLSCSPISGHRSVSWYQQTPGQGLQFLFEYFSETQRNKGNFPGRFSGRQFSNSRSEMNVSTLELGDSALYLCASSHQGGNTEAFFGQGTRLTVV.

The rearrangement links TRBV30 to TRBJ1-1; TRBD1 might be the D (5 bases). In germline, CDR1 is GTSNPN, CDR2 SVGIG (reference sequence). CDR3 length equals 13 residues. V lost 2 bases and J lost 4, with 11 bases in between. The CDR3, as DNA: TGTGCCTGGAGTTTTGGGGGGTCCACTGAAGCTTTCTTT. This translates into CAWSFGGSTEAFF.

By its share, this clone is medium-sized (0.01 to 0.1%). J is TRBJ1-1 and V is TRBV2; 7 bases map to TRBD1. The CDR3 contains 14 residues. V was clipped by 7 bases and J by 1 base; unmatched bases: 6. Germline V gene sequence: CDR1 SNHLY, CDR2 FYNNEI. The DNA of the CDR3 is TGTGCCAGCACGTGGGACAGCCCGAACACTGAAGCTTTCTTT. Encoded protein: CASTWDSPNTEAFF.

The V call is TRBV28, the J call TRBJ2-5; D is possibly TRBD1 (7 bases). The CDR3 contains 12 residues. The ends were cut back, 10 bases at V and 9 bases at J, with 18 bases in the middle. The germline CDR1 and CDR2 sequences are MDHEN and SYDVKM. In DNA, the CDR3 is TGTGCCACCAGCGACAGGGACTGGGCCCAGTACTTC. It yields the protein CATSDRDWAQYF.

The chain employs TRBV7-2 and TRBJ2-2; D gene unclear. The CDR3 spans 15 residues. Trimming took 1 base from V and 4 from J, leaving 10 bases between them. The germline gives CDR1 SGHTA, CDR2 FQGNSA. The chain's CDR3 is CASSLDPLPTGELFF. The CDR3 DNA follows: TGTGCCAGCAGCTTAGATCCACTCCCCACCGGGGAGCTGTTTTTT.

V gene TRBV7-3 combines with J gene TRBJ2-7; 9 bases fit TRBD2. The germline V gene encodes CDR1 SGHTA and CDR2 FQGTGA. The CDR3 is made up of 16 amino acids. V shed 7 bases and J 1 base; nucleotides not matched to a gene: 11. The CDR3 nucleotides read TGTGCCAGCATCCGGACAAGCGGGAGGCTGTCCTACGAGCAGTACTTC. Protein: CASIRTSGRLSYEQYF.

This clone came up once. The chain uses TRBV24-1 and TRBJ2-7; TRBD1 aligns across 7 bases. CDR1 is KGHDR, CDR2 SFDVKD, per germline. The V segment lost 3 bases and the J segment 0 bases; nucleotides outside the gene matches: 7. The CDR3 has 16 residues. The CDR3 DNA sequence: TGTGCCACCAGTGATCTGGACAGGTCTTACTCCTACGAGCAGTACTTC. Translation gives CATSDLDRSYSYEQYF.

The CDR3 bases are TGTGCCAGCAGCTCCCCCGCTAGCGGGAGGGCCCGGGATACGCAGTATTTT. Its protein product is CASSSPASGRARDTQYF. V gene TRBV5-6 combines with J gene TRBJ2-3; 12 nucleotides line up with TRBD2. Per the germline V gene, CDR1 is SGHDT and CDR2 is YYEEEE. The CDR3 contains 17 residues. V lost 3 bases, J lost 6 bases, and 11 bases stayed unmatched.

CDR3 DNA: TGTGCCAGCAGCGTGGGACAGGGGCGGAACATTCAGTACTTC. Residues: CASSVGQGRNIQYF. The chain uses TRBV7-9 and TRBJ2-4; 10 positions agree with TRBD1. The CDR3 totals 14 residues. Trimming cost V 5 bases and J 7 bases; bases outside gene matches: 5. Germline CDR1 and CDR2: SEHNR and FQNEAQ (reference sequence).

This rearrangement joins TRBV29-1 to TRBJ2-3, with 11 bases matching TRBD2. V lost 5 bases, J lost 4 bases, and 5 bases stayed unmatched. The length of the CDR3 is 14 residues. Per germline, CDR1 SQVTM and CDR2 ANQGSEA. The CDR3, as DNA: TGCAGCGTTAAGTTAGCGGGAGGGCCAGATACGCAGTATTTT. Residues: CSVKLAGGPDTQYF.

The chain recombines TRBV28 with TRBJ1-1, with a tentative D call TRBD1 (6 bases). Germline lookup yields CDR1 MDHEN and CDR2 SYDVKM. The CDR3 runs 16 residues. Trimming removed 6 bases from V and 2 bases from J, with 19 bases in between. In DNA, the CDR3 is TGTGCCAGCAGCCCAAATGAGGGCAGGGGAAACACTGAAGCTTTCTTT. This codes for CASSPNEGRGNTEAFF.

This rearrangement joins TRBV25-1 to TRBJ2-3, with a weak D call TRBD2 (6 bases). This CDR3 comprises 14 residues. The germline CDR1 and CDR2 sequences are MGHDK and SYGVNS. V dropped 6 bases and J dropped 4 bases, with 14 bases sitting between them. DNA of the CDR3: TGTGCCAGCAGGGCCCCAACTAGCTCAGATACGCAGTATTTT. It specifies CASRAPTSSDTQYF.

The V gene is TRBV12-5, the J gene TRBJ1-1; TRBD1 matches at 8 bases. The J segment lost 6 bases and the V segment lost 5 bases, leaving 8 bases of the junction unmatched. This CDR3 region has 14 residues. CDR1 and CDR2 (germline): LGHNT, FRNRAP. CDR3 sequence reads: CASGLHLQGAEAFF. In nucleotides, the CDR3 is TGTGCTAGTGGTCTCCATTTACAGGGGGCTGAAGCTTTCTTT. Looking up the rest from reference TRBV12-5 and TRBJ1-1 gives the full variable domain: DARVTQTPRHKVTEMGQEVTMRCQPILGHNTVFWYRQTMMQGLELLAYFRNRAPLDDSGMPKDRFSAEMPDATLATLKIQPSEPRDSAVYFCASGLHLQGAEAFFGQGTRLTVV.

V gene TRBV9 combines with J gene TRBJ2-3; D might be TRBD2 (6 bases). Trimming took off 0 bases at V and 1 base at J, with 9 bases between the two ends. This CDR3 has 15 residues. Per germline, CDR1 SGDLS and CDR2 YYNGEE. The CDR3 bases are TGTGCCAGCAGCGTAGTGGGGGGTGGCACAGATACGCAGTATTTT. It translates to CASSVVGGGTDTQYF.

V is TRBV27 and J is TRBJ1-5; no reliable D call. The CDR3 has 14 residues. Germline lookup yields CDR1 MNHEY and CDR2 SMNVEV (reference sequence). V was shortened by 3 bases and J by 2 bases, with 8 bases between the two germline ends. CDR3 coding DNA: TGTGCCAGCAGTTTTTCGTCGGGCAATCAGCCCCAGCATTTT. Translated: CASSFSSGNQPQHF.

The chain uses TRBV5-1 and TRBJ1-2, with no clear D. Germline assignment: CDR1 SGHRS and CDR2 YFSETQ. Trimming pared 6 bases from V and 4 bases from J, leaving 10 bases between. The CDR3 has 12 amino acids. This CDR3 reads CASMGVSYGYTF. CDR3 sequence (DNA): TGCGCCAGCATGGGAGTATCCTATGGCTACACCTTC. Full variable domain (outside the CDR3, taken from reference TRBV5-1 and TRBJ1-2): KAGVTQTPRYLIKTRGQQVTLSCSPISGHRSVSWYQQTPGQGLQFLFEYFSETQRNKGNFPGRFSGRQFSNSRSEMNVSTLELGDSALYLCASMGVSYGYTFGSGTRLTVV.

This chain uses TRBV20-1 with TRBJ2-3; D unresolved. This CDR3 contains 13 residues. CDR1 and CDR2 from the germline V gene are DFQATT and SNEGSKA (reference sequence). V was trimmed by 3 bases and J by 0 bases, leaving 7 bases between them. CDR3 sequence: CSASRFSTDTQYF. CDR3 bases: TGCAGTGCTAGTCGTTTTAGCACAGATACGCAGTATTTT.

The chain has TRBV18 and TRBJ2-5, with 7 bases that match TRBD2. The CDR3 is made up of 14 amino acids. Trimming removed 3 bases from V and 5 bases from J; junction bases left unmatched: 6. Germline loops: CDR1 KGHSH, CDR2 LQKENI. CDR3 amino acids: CASSPGTTGETQYF. The CDR3 DNA reads as TGTGCCAGCTCACCCGGGACTACCGGGGAGACCCAGTACTTC.

V and J are TRBV28 and TRBJ1-2, with 10 bases aligning to TRBD1. The CDR3 length is 15 residues. V shed 2 bases and J 4 bases; nucleotides not matched to a gene: 4. Germline CDR1 is MDHEN and CDR2 is SYDVKM. CDR3 DNA: TGTGCCAGCAGTTTAACACGGACAGGGGGCTATGGCTACACCTTC. It codes for CASSLTRTGGYGYTF.